This T cell receptor beta chain was captured by sequencing in a study of Ad26.COV2.S vaccination and SARS-CoV-2 variants. In the study overall: In the COV1001 trial, the donor was in the Ad26.COV2.S arm. Ad26.COV2.S given intramuscularly, once or twice 56 days apart.

Study results and caveats: Compared with placebo recipients, vaccine recipients had higher spike-specific TCR breadth.

Comment on this clone: Its target is unknown.

Treatment defined: approximately 18 received Ad26.COV2.S at low or high dose, single or two shots; five or six received placebo; per-sample allocation not given. Following the first vaccine or placebo injection, samples were taken on day 63. It was an adult aged 18-55 years in Boston who was the donor. This CDR3 has 12 residues. V lost 5 bases, J lost 7 bases, and 11 bases lay in between. Clones were read by immunoSEQ multiplex PCR, and TCRdb kept only the in-frame ones, dropping some. This table has hundreds of thousands of clones, under 90% appearing once. The sequence was obtained from a person between 18 and 65 years old who received the Ad26.COV2.S COVID-19 vaccine or a placebo. Sample: peripheral blood, taken in a trial of Ad26.COV2.S vaccine versus placebo. The chain recombines TRBV12-3 or TRBV12-4 with TRBJ1-1; tentatively, D is TRBD1 (5 bases). This CDR3 reads CASSLGGGEAFF. CDR3 DNA sequence: TGTGCCAGCAGTCTCGGCGGGGGTGAAGCTTTCTTT.